The clone carrying this TCR beta chain was recorded once. Antigen: not known. The entry originates in a study of blood T cells in healthy people across ages. CDR3 length equals 11 residues. Germline CDR1 SNHLY, CDR2 FYNNEI. Study findings and constraints: With age, beta diversity per million T cells declined roughly linearly, significantly by 40 to 50. Observed TCR beta diversity showed a strong correlation with the percentage of naive T cells as measured by flow cytometry. Long-lived donors carried more naive CD4+ cells and greater diversity than aged donors.

It was with a sample-barcoded 5' primer and a J-beta primer mix that a second PCR of about 6 to 12 cycles was run. A template-switch adaptor that had 12 random nucleotides put a tag on each cDNA molecule. From the 5' RACE reads, TCRdb called clonotypes with MiXCR, one entry per CDR3 protein. Here the sample spans almost 800,000 distinct CDR3 sequences, roughly 64% being singletons. Sample: blood. The TCR originated in a man in his thirties or forties in good health. The chain links TRBV2 to TRBJ2-5; D ambiguous. The J call is uncertain, as TRBJ2-7 better fits the DNA end. The CDR3 spells CASLGVVEQYF. DNA of the CDR3: TGTGCCAGCCTCGGCGTTGTCGAGCAGTACTTC.